This T cell receptor (beta chain) was captured in a study of blood T cell repertoires in COVID-19. Across the whole study: Samples representing acute and convalescent COVID-19 were sourced from the United States, Italy and Spain. T cells, B-cell-depleted T cells, or PBMCs provided the cDNA or gDNA that served as material.

In the original processing: How many nucleated cells were present was estimated from reference gene primer amplification. Clones were read by immunoSEQ multiplex PCR, and TCRdb kept only the in-frame ones, dropping some. That table furnishes V, J and clone size, whereas the DNA furnished D and trimming. Of about 140,000 clones in the sample, 70% to 90% were seen once. Germline values: CDR1 SGHRS, CDR2 YFSETQ. The V end was cut by 0 bases, the J end by 7 bases, with 13 bases between. CDR3 length: 14 residues. The J gene is TRBJ1-1, the V gene TRBV5-1, with D maybe TRBD1 (5 bases). The sample comprised peripheral blood. This clonotype was sampled from a woman aged 60-75 years with acute or convalescent COVID-19. In DNA, the CDR3 is TGCGCCAGCAGCTTGGTTTTGGGGGGGTTTGAAGCTTTCTTT. Protein sequence: CASSLVLGGFEAFF.